A selection of T cell receptor beta chains follows, all from one sample in a study of beta chain features in type 1 diabetes. Data came from immunoSEQ multiplex PCR; TCRdb stores just in-frame clones and leaves some out. This sample has 300,000 to 450,000 clones, with roughly 13% found just once. The specimen sequenced was naive CD4+ T cells from blood. The source is a woman aged 18-29 years with type 1 diabetes. Both conserved end residues are part of each CDR3.

>TRBV15
CATSTRQGKIHPLHF
>TRBV11-2
CASNLPGQPNTEAFF
>TRBV10-3
CAISDLSYGYTF
>TRBV4-1
CASSHLLAVLAKNIQYF
>TRBV5-1
CASSWGQAGDTEAFF
>TRBV5-6
CASSSSGGNGFDEQFF
>TRBV29-1
CSVRTGGDTQYF
>TRBV18
CASSPPGQIYEQYF
>TRBV2
CARRQAETEAFF
>TRBV5-1
CASSFSGTIRETQYF
>TRBV9
CASSVDTTTPYNEQFF
>TRBV29-1
CSVEASGISGSYEQYF
>TRBV6-1
CASSARQGVETEAFF